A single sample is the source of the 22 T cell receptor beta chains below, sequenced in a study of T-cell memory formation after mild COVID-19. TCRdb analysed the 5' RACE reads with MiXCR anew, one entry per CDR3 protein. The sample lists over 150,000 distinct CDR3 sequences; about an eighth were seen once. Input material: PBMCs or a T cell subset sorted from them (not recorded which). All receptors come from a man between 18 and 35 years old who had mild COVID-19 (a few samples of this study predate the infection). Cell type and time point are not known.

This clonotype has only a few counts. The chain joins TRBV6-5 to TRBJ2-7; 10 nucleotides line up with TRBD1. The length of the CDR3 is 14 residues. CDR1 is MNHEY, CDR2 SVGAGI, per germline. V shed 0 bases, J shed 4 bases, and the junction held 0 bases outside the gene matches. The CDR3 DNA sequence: TGTGCCAGCAGTTACTCGGGACAGGGGTACGAGCAGTACGTC. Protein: CASSYSGQGYEQYV.

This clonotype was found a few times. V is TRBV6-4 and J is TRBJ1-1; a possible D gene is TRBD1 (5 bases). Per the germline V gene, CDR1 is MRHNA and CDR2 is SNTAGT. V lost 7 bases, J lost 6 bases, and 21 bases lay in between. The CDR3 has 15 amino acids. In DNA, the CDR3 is TGTGCCAGCAAAGCACAGGAGGAAGGGGCCGCTGAAGCTTTCTTT. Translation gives CASKAQEEGAAEAFF.

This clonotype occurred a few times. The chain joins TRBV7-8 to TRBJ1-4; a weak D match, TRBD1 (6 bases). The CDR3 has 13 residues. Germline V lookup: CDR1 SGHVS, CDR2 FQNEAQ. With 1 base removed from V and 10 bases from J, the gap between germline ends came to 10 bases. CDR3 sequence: CASSLERTVKLFF. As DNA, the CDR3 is TGTGCCAGCAGCTTAGAAAGGACAGTAAAACTGTTTTTT. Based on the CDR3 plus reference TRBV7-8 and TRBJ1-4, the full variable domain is GAGVSQSPRYKVAKRGQDVALRCDPISGHVSLFWYQQALGQGPEFLTYFQNEAQLDKSGLPSDRFFAERPEGSVSTLKIQRTQQEDSAVYLCASSLERTVKLFFGSGTQLSVL.

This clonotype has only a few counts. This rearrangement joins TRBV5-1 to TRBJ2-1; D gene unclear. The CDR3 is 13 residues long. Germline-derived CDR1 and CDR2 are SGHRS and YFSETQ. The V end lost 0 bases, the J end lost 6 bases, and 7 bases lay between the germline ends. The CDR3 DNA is TGCGCCAGCAGCTTGGATGTGATCAATGAGCAGTTCTTC. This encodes CASSLDVINEQFF. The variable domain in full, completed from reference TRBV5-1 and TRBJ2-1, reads KAGVTQTPRYLIKTRGQQVTLSCSPISGHRSVSWYQQTPGQGLQFLFEYFSETQRNKGNFPGRFSGRQFSNSRSEMNVSTLELGDSALYLCASSLDVINEQFFGPGTRLTVL.

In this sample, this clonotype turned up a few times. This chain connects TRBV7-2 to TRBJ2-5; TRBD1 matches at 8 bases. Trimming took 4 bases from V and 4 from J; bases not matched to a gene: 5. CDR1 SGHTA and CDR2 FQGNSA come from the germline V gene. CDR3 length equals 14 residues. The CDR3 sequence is CASSSDRVGETQYF. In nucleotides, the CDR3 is TGTGCCAGCAGCTCGGACAGGGTAGGAGAGACCCAGTACTTC.

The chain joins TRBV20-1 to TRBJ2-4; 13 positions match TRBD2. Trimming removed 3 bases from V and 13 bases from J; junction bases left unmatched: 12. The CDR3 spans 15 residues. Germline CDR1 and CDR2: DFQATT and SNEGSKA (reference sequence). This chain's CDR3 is CSASPTSGGLKAQYF. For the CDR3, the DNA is TGCAGTGCTAGCCCGACTAGCGGGGGGCTCAAGGCGCAGTACTTC.

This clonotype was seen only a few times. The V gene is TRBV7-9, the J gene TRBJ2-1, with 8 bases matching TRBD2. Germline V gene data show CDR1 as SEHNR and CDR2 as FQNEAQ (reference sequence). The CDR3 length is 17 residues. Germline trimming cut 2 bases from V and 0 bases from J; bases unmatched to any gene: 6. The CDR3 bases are TGTGCCAGCAGCTTACGGGGGGGCCCGGACTCCTACAATGAGCAGTTCTTC. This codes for CASSLRGGPDSYNEQFF.

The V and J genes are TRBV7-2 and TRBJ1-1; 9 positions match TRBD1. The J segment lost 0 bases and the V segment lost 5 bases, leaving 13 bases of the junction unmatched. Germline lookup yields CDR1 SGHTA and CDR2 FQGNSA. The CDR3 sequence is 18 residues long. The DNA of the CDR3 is TGTGCCAGCAGCCCAGACTCCGGGACAGGGAGTATGAACACTGAAGCTTTCTTT. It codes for CASSPDSGTGSMNTEAFF.

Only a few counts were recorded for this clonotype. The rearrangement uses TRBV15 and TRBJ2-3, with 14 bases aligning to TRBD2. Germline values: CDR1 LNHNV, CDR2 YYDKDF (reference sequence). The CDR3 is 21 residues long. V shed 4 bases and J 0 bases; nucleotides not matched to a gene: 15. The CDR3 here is CATSNLLTSGGASWSTDTQYF. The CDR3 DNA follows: TGTGCCACCAGCAACCTCCTGACTAGCGGGGGGGCGAGTTGGAGCACAGATACGCAGTATTTT.

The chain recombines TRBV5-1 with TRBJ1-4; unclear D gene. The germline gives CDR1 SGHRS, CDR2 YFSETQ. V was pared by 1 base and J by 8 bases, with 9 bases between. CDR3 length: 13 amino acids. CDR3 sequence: CASSLRRTEKLFF. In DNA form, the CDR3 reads TGCGCCAGCAGCTTGCGGCGGACGGAAAAACTGTTTTTT.

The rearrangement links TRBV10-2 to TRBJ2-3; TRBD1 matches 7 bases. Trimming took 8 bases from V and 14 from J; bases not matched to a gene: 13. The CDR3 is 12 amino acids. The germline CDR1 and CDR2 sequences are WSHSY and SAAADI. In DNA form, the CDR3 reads TGCGCCAGCCAAGGATTGGGACAGAATTTGTATTTT. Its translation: CASQGLGQNLYF.

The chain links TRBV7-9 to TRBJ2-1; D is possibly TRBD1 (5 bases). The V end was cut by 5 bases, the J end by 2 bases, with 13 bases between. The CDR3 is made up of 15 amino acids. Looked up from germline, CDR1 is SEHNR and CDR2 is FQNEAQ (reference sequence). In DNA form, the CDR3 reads TGTGCCAGCAGCGCAACAGGTACGACCTACAATGAGCAGTTCTTC. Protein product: CASSATGTTYNEQFF.

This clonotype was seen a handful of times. CDR3 nucleotides: TGTGCCAGCGGAGGGGGGCTATTCTCACCCCTCCACTTT. It yields the protein CASGGGLFSPLHF. The chain carries TRBV3-1 and TRBJ1-6; tentatively, D is TRBD1 (6 bases). The CDR3 consists of 13 residues. Germline V lookup: CDR1 LGHDT, CDR2 YNNKEL (reference sequence). Trimming removed 8 bases from V and 10 bases from J, with 15 bases in between.

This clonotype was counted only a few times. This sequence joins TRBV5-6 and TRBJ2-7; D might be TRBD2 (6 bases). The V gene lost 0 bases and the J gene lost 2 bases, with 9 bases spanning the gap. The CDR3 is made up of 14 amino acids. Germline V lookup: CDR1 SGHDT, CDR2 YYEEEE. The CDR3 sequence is CASSLGPGAYEQYF. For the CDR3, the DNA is TGTGCCAGCAGCTTGGGCCCGGGGGCCTACGAGCAGTACTTC. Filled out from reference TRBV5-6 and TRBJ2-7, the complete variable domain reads DAGVTQSPTHLIKTRGQQVTLRCSPKSGHDTVSWYQQALGQGPQFIFQYYEEEERQRGNFPDRFSGHQFPNYSSELNVNALLLGDSALYLCASSLGPGAYEQYFGPGTRLTVT.

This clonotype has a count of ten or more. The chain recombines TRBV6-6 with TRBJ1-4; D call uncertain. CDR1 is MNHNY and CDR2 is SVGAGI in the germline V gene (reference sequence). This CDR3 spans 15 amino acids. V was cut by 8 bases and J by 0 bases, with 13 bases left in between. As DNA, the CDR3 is TGTGCCAGCCCACCGGCGGAAGCAACTAATGAAAAACTGTTTTTT. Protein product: CASPPAEATNEKLFF.

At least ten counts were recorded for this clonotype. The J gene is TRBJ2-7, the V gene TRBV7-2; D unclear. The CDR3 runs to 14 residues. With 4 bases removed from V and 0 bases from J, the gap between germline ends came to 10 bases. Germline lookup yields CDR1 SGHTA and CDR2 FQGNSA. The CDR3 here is CASSSDETSYEQYF. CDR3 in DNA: TGTGCCAGCAGCTCGGACGAAACCTCCTACGAGCAGTACTTC.

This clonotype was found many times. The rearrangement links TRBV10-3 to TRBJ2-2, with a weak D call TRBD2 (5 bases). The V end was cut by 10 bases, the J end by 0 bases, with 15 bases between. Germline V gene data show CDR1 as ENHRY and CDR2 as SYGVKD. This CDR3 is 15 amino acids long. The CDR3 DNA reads TGTGCCACCTCCGGACTTCTCGCGAACACCGGGGAGCTGTTTTTT. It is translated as CATSGLLANTGELFF.

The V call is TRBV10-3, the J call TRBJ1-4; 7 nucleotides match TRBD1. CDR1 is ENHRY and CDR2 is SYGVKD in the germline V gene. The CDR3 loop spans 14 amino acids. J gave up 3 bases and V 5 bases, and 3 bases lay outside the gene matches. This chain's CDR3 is CAISPGQPNEKLFF. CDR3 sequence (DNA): TGTGCCATCAGTCCGGGACAGCCTAATGAAAAACTGTTTTTT.

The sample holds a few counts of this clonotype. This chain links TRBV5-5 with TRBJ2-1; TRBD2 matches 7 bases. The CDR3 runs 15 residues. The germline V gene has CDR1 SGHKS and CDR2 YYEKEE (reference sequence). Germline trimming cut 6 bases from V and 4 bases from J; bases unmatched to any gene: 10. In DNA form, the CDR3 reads TGTGCCAGCACCCCCGGGGCTAGCGGTTACAATGAGCAGTTCTTC. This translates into CASTPGASGYNEQFF.

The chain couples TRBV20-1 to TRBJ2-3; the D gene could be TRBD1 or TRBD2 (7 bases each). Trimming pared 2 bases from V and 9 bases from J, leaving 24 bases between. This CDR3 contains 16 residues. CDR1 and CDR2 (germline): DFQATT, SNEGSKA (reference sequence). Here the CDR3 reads CSARNLGGGPSRTQYF. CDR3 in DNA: TGCAGTGCTAGAAATTTGGGAGGGGGCCCGTCGCGAACGCAGTATTTT.

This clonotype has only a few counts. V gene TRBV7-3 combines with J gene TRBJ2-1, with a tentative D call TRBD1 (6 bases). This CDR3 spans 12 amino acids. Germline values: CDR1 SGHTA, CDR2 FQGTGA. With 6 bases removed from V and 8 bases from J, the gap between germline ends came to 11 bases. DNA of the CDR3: TGTGCCAGCAGTTCACAGGGCTATGAGCAGTTCTTC. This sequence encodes CASSSQGYEQFF.

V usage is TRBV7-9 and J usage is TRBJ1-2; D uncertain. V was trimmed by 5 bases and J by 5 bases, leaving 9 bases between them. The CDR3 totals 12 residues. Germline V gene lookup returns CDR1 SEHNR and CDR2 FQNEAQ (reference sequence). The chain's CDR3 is CASSPEAYGYTF. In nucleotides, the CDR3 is TGTGCCAGCAGCCCCGAGGCGTATGGCTACACCTTC.